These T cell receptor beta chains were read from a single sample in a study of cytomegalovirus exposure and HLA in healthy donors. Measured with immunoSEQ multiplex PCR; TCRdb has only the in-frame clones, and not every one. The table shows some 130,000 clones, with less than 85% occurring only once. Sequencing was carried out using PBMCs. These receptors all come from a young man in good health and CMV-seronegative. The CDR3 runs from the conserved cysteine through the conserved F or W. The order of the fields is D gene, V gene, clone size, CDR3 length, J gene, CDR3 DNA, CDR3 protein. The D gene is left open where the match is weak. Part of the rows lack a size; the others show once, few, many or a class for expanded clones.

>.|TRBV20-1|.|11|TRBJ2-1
TGCAGTGCTAGATTAAGAGGTGAGCAGTTCTTC
CSARLRGEQFF
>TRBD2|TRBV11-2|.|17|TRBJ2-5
TGTGCCAGCAGCTTAAATAGCGCTAGCGGGAGGGGGGAGACCCAGTACTTC
CASSLNSASGRGETQYF
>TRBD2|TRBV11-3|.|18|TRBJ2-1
TGTGCCAGCAGCTTACGTGGGGCCCTAGCGGGAGGGGGCAATGAGCAGTTCTTC
CASSLRGALAGGGNEQFF
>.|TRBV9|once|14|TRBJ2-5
TGTGCCAGCAGCGTAGATCCTCGAGTAGAGACCCAGTACTTC
CASSVDPRVETQYF
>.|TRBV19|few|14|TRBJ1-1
TGTGCCAGTACCTTCGGGGGGATGAACACTGAAGCTTTCTTT
CASTFGGMNTEAFF
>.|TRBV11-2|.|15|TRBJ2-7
TGTGCCAGCAGTGCCTTCTCTGGCGGGTCCTACGAGCAGTACTTC
CASSAFSGGSYEQYF
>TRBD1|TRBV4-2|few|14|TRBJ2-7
TGTGCCAGCAGCCAAGCCGGGACAGACTACGAGCAGTACTTC
CASSQAGTDYEQYF
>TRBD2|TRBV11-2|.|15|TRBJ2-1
TGTGCCAGCAGCTTCAATAGCGGGGCCCCCAATGAGCAGTTCTTC
CASSFNSGAPNEQFF
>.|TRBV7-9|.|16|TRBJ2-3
TGTGCCAGCAGCTCCCCCGGGCCTTTTGGGGGGAGAACGCAGTATTTT
CASSSPGPFGGRTQYF
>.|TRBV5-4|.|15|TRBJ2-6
TGTGCCAGCAGCATTGAGGGGGTAGGGGCCAACGTCCTGACTTTC
CASSIEGVGANVLTF
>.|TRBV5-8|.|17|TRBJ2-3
TGTGCCAGCGGAGTTTATGGGGCGCTTCGCTTCACAGATACGCAGTATTTT
CASGVYGALRFTDTQYF
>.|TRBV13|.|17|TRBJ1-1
TGTGCCAGCAGCTTAGGCTTTGGAGGCCGCATGAACACTGAAGCTTTCTTT
CASSLGFGGRMNTEAFF
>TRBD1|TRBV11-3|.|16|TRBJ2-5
TGTGCCAGCAGCGCCCGCGGGACAGGGGGCTATGAGACCCAGTACTTC
CASSARGTGGYETQYF
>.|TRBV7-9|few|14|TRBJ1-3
TGTGCCAGCAGCTTAGTCGGCTCTGGAAACACCATATATTTT
CASSLVGSGNTIYF
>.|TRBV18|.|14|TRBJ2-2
TGTGCCAGCTCAAAGACTCCCAACACCGGGGAGCTGTTTTTT
CASSKTPNTGELFF
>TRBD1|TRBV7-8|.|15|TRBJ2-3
TGTGCCAGCAGCCAACAGGGGGCGAAATCAGATACGCAGTATTTT
CASSQQGAKSDTQYF
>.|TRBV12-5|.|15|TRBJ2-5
TGTGCTAGTGGTTCGCCCGAGGGGGCGGGGGAGACCCAGTACTTC
CASGSPEGAGETQYF
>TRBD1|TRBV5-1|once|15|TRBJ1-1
TGCGCCAGCAGCCCAAGGACAGGGGGCGACACTGAAGCTTTCTTT
CASSPRTGGDTEAFF
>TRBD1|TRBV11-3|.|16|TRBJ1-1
TGTGCCAGCAGCTCAGATCGGGACAGGGGGCACACTGAAGCTTTCTTT
CASSSDRDRGHTEAFF
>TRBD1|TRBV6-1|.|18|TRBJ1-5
TGTGCCAGCAGAGAAAGGGACAGCCGACCTAATAGCAATCAGCCCCAGCATTTT
CASRERDSRPNSNQPQHF
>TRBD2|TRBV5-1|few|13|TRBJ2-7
TGCGCCAGCAGAACTAGCGGTTCCTACGAGCAGTACTTC
CASRTSGSYEQYF
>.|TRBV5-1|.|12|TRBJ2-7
TGCGCCAGCAGCTTGGCTCCGTACGAGCAGTACTTC
CASSLAPYEQYF
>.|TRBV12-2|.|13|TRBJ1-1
TGTGCAAGTCGCTTACAGGGATACACTGAAGCTTTCTTT
CASRLQGYTEAFF
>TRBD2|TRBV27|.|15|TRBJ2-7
TGTGCCAGCAGTTTAGTGCTAGCGGGAATTTACGAGCAGTACTTC
CASSLVLAGIYEQYF
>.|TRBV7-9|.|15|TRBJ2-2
TGTTCCAGCAGCTTAGACTACTTGAACACCGGGGAGCTGTTTTTT
CSSSLDYLNTGELFF
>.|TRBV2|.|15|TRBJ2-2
TGTGCCAGCAGTGAATCCATCCAGAACACCGGGGAGCTGTTTTTT
CASSESIQNTGELFF
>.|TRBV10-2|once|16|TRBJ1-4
TGCGCCAGCAGTGAGTCGTTCGTGGGGGGTGGTGAAAAACTGTTTTTT
CASSESFVGGGEKLFF
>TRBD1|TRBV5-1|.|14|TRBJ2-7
TGCGCCAGCAGCGGACAGGGGGGCTCCTACGAGCAGTACTTC
CASSGQGGSYEQYF
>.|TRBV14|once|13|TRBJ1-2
TGTGCCAGCAGCCAAGATCGGGAGTTGGGCTACACCTTC
CASSQDRELGYTF
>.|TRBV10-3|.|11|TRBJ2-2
TGTGCCACTAAGTACACCGGGGAGCTGTTTTTT
CATKYTGELFF
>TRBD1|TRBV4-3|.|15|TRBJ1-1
TGCGCCAGCACGAGCGCCCCCGGGACAGCCCGCCAAGCTTTCTTT
CASTSAPGTARQAFF
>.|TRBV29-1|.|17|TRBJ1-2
TGCAGCGTTGAAGATTTGGTAGCAGGGGCGGAAAACTATGGCTACCCCTTC
CSVEDLVAGAENYGYPF
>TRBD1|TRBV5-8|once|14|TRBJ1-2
TGTGCCAGCAGCTGGGACAGGGCAAGGCAGGGCTACACCTTC
CASSWDRARQGYTF
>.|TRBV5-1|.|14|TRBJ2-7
TGCGCCAGCAGCTTTGGGACAAACTCCTACGAGCAGTACTTC
CASSFGTNSYEQYF
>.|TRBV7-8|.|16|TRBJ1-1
TGTGCCAGCAGCTTATTCGCAGGGTCTATGAACACTGAAGCTTTCTTT
CASSLFAGSMNTEAFF
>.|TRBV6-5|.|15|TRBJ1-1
TGTGCCAGCAGTTACTCTCCTTCCTCCAACACTGAAGCTTTCTTT
CASSYSPSSNTEAFF
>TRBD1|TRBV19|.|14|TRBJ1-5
TGTGCCAGTAGTGGGGACAGGGGGGATCAGCCCCAGCATTTT
CASSGDRGDQPQHF
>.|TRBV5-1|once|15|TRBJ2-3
TGCGCCAGCAGCTTGGAAGGGGGAGGCACAGATACGCAGTATTTT
CASSLEGGGTDTQYF
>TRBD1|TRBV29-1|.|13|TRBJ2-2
TGCAGCGTTGGGGTAGGGGGCCCCGGGGAGCTGTTTTTT
CSVGVGGPGELFF
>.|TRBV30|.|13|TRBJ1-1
TGTGCCTGGAGTGTTGATTTCGGGGGTGGAGCTTTCTTT
CAWSVDFGGGAFF
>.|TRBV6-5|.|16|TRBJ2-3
TGTGCCAGCAGTTACGATGGGGAGCCTAGCACAGATACGCAGTATTTT
CASSYDGEPSTDTQYF
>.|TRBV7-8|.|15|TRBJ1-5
TGTGCCAGCAGCCTCGGTGGGGAGAGGAATCAGCCCCAGCATTTT
CASSLGGERNQPQHF
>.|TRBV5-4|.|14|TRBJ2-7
TGTGCCAGCAGCACGCCGACGGGTCCCTACGAGCAGTACTTC
CASSTPTGPYEQYF
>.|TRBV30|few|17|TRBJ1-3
TGTGCCTGGAGTGGAATAACGTCCAGGGAATACGTAAACACCATATATTTT
CAWSGITSREYVNTIYF
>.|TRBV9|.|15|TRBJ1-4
TGTGCCAGCAGCGTAGCTCGGGAAACTAATGAAAAACTGTTTTTT
CASSVARETNEKLFF
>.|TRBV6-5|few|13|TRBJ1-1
TGTGCCAGCAGGAGGGCTTTGGAGACTGAAGCTTTCTTT
CASRRALETEAFF
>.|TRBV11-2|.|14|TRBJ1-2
TGTGCCAGCAGCTTAGACCTAGCTAACTATGGCTACACCTTC
CASSLDLANYGYTF
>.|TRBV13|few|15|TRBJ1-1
TGTGCCAGCAGCTTAGAAAGCGGGAGGGTCCCTGAAGCTTTCTTT
CASSLESGRVPEAFF